Following are 6 T cell receptor beta chains from one sample sequenced in a study of CD8+ T cells in alopecia areata. The authors extracted RNA and reverse transcribed it into cDNA as the sequencing template. Libraries were prepared by immunoSEQ multiplex PCR; TCRdb keeps only in-frame clonotypes and omits some of them. Of approximately 200,000 clones in the sample, approximately 60% were seen once. Treatment defined: oral pan-JAK inhibitor, 5-10 mg twice daily. The sequences come from CD4+ T cells sorted from blood, collected at week 4, from a patient treated with tofacitinib. The receptor set was obtained from a human donor with alopecia areata.

The chain employs TRBV7-2 and TRBJ1-4, with TRBD1 as a possible D gene (5 bases). The germline V gene encodes CDR1 SGHTA and CDR2 FQGNSA. The CDR3 length is 13 residues. V was clipped by 5 bases and J by 13 bases, with 17 bases between them. The CDR3 nucleotides are TGTGCCAGCAGCACCCAAAGTGGCGGGGGACTGTTTTTT. Encoded protein: CASSTQSGGGLFF.

The sample holds a few counts of this clone. The rearrangement uses TRBV5-1 and TRBJ2-7; possibly TRBD2 for D (5 bases). Trimming cost V 5 bases and J 4 bases, with 10 bases left between them. The CDR3 runs 12 residues. Germline loops: CDR1 SGHRS, CDR2 YFSETQ. CDR3 sequence (DNA): TGCGCCAGCAGTTTAACTAGGTACGAGCAGTACTTC. This gives the protein CASSLTRYEQYF.

Only one count was recorded for this clone. The chain recombines TRBV5-1 with TRBJ2-5, with TRBD1 as a possible D gene (6 bases). Germline CDR1 and CDR2: SGHRS and YFSETQ. V was shortened by 0 bases and J by 3 bases, with 9 bases between the two germline ends. This CDR3 comprises 14 residues. The CDR3 nucleotides read TGCGCCAGCAGCTTGGCGGCAGGGGAAGAGACCCAGTACTTC. This translates into CASSLAAGEETQYF. Full variable domain (outside the CDR3, taken from reference TRBV5-1 and TRBJ2-5): KAGVTQTPRYLIKTRGQQVTLSCSPISGHRSVSWYQQTPGQGLQFLFEYFSETQRNKGNFPGRFSGRQFSNSRSEMNVSTLELGDSALYLCASSLAAGEETQYFGPGTRLLVL.

V usage is TRBV28 and J usage is TRBJ2-5, with D perhaps assigned TRBD1 or TRBD2 (6 bases each). The CDR3 consists of 14 residues. Germline V gene data show CDR1 as MDHEN and CDR2 as SYDVKM. With 4 bases removed from V and 2 bases from J, the gap between germline ends came to 11 bases. The CDR3 sequence is CASSSQGGQETQYF. The CDR3, as DNA: TGTGCCAGCAGTTCACAAGGGGGGCAAGAGACCCAGTACTTC.

This clone was counted between two and nine times. This chain joins TRBV5-1 and TRBJ2-7; the match to TRBD1 covers 8 bases. V trimming: 5 bases; J trimming: 4 bases; junction bases outside the gene matches: 8. The CDR3 runs 14 residues. Germline CDR1 is SGHRS and CDR2 is YFSETQ. This CDR3 is CASSSTGAAYEQYF. CDR3 nucleotides: TGCGCCAGCAGTTCGACAGGGGCTGCTTACGAGCAGTACTTC.

This chain joins TRBV18 and TRBJ2-3; D is possibly TRBD1 (7 bases). The CDR3 totals 16 residues. CDR1 is KGHSH, CDR2 LQKENI, per germline. Trimming pared 4 bases from V and 0 bases from J, leaving 14 bases between. CDR3 nucleotides: TGTGCCAGCTCACTTGTACAGGGGACTAGCACAGATACGCAGTATTTT. Amino acid sequence: CASSLVQGTSTDTQYF.